The source of this T cell receptor beta chain is a study of T cells in Graves' hyperthyroidism and ophthalmopathy. Study-wide findings and caveats: Classification by a 13 V-J model distinguished ophthalmopathy from stable hyperthyroidism. Most thyroid-expanded clonotypes above 0.001 were also found in blood.

Fresh peripheral blood, more than 9 ml, yielded the PBMCs. Amplification of TCR beta CDR3 regions was performed using RNA transcripts as template. The TCR CDR3 was amplified in a first-round RT-PCR using the HTBI primer set. TCRdb re-called the multiplex PCR reads through MiXCR, storing one row per CDR3 protein. The sample lists about 380,000 distinct CDR3 sequences; approximately 15% were seen once. This clonotype was detected a few times. Its antigen is not known. The sequence derives from a woman aged 55-70 years with Graves' hyperthyroidism. Input material: blood.

The CDR3 nucleotides are TGTGCCAGCAGCGCCCCGGGACAGGGCGCTAACGGGGAGCTGTTTTTT. It specifies CASSAPGQGANGELFF. The genes are TRBV9 and TRBJ2-2, with 9 bases aligning to TRBD1. Germline loops: CDR1 SGDLS, CDR2 YYNGEE. The V and J ends lost 3 bases and 7 bases, in that order; junction bases with no gene match: 10. The CDR3 is made up of 16 amino acids. The whole variable domain, filled in from reference TRBV9 and TRBJ2-2, reads DSGVTQTPKHLITATGQRVTLRCSPRSGDLSVYWYQQSLDQGLQFLIQYYNGEERAKGNILERFSAQQFPDLHSELNLSSLELGDSALYFCASSAPGQGANGELFFGEGSRLTVL.